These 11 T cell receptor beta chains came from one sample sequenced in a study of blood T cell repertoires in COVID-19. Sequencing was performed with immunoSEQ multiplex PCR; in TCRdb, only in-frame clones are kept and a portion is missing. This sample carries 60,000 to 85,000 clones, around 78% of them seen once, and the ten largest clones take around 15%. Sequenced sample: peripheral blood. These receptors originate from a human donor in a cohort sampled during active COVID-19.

DNA of the CDR3: TGTGCCAGCAGTTTCTCAGGTCAGATATCCTACGAGCAGTACTTC. Amino acids: CASSFSGQISYEQYF. The J gene is TRBJ2-7, the V gene TRBV28; D gene unclear. The germline V gene has CDR1 MDHEN and CDR2 SYDVKM. Trimming took off 3 bases at V and 1 base at J, with 13 bases between the two ends. This CDR3 is built from 15 residues.

In DNA, the CDR3 is TGTGCCAGCAGCTGGGGACAGGGGCAATCTCAGCCCCAGCATTTT. This translates into CASSWGQGQSQPQHF. The chain recombines TRBV7-8 with TRBJ1-5; 10 bases are a match to TRBD1. The CDR3 is 15 amino acids. Germline CDR1 is SGHVS and CDR2 is FQNEAQ. The V gene end was trimmed by 4 bases and the J gene end by 6 bases; junction bases not matched to a gene: 6.

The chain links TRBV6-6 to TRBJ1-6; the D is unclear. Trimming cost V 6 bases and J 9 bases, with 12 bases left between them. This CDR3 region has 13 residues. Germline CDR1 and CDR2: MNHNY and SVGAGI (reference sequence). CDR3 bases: TGTGCCAGCAGGGGCACTGCGACTTCACCCCTCCACTTT. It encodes CASRGTATSPLHF.

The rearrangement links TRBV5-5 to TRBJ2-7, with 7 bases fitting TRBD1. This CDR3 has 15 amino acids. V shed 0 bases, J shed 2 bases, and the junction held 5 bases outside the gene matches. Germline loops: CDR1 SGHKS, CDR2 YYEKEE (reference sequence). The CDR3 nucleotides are TGTGCCAGCAGCTTGGGTTGGCAGGGGGCCTACGAGCAGTACTTC. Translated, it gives CASSLGWQGAYEQYF.

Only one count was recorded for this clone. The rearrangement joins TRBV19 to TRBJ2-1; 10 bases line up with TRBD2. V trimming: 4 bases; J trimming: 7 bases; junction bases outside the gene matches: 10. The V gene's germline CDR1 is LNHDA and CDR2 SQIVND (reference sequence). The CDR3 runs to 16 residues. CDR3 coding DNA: TGTGCCAGTAGTACTCAAGCGGGAGGGTCTAGTAATGAGCAGTTCTTC. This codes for CASSTQAGGSSNEQFF.

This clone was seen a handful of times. The CDR3 region is CASSQDDFRRVIAGELFF. DNA for the CDR3: TGTGCCAGCAGCCAAGATGATTTTCGCAGGGTGATAGCCGGGGAGCTGTTTTTT. The chain combines TRBV3-1 (or the pseudogene TRBV3-2) with TRBJ2-2, with D tentatively TRBD1 (5 bases). V gave up 0 bases and J gave up 6 bases, with 20 bases separating them. The germline V gene has CDR1 LGHDT and CDR2 YNNKEL (reference sequence). The length of the CDR3 is 18 residues.

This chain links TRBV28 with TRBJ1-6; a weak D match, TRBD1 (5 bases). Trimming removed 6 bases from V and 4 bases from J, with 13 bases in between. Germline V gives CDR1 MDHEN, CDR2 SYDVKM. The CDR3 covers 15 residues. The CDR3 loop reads CASSRTTDYNSPLHF. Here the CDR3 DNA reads TGTGCCAGCAGCCGGACGACAGATTATAATTCACCCCTCCACTTT.

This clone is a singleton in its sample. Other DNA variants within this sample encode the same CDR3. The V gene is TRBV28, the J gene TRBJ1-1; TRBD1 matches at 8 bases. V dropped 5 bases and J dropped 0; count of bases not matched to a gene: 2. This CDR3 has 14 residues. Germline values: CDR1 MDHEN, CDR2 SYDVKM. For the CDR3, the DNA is TGTGCCAGCAGTCGACAGGGGTTGAACACTGAAGCTTTCTTT. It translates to CASSRQGLNTEAFF.

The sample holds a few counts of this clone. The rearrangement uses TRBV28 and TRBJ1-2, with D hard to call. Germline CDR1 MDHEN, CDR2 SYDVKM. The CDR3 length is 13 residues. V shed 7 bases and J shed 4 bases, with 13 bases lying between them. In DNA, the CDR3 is TGTGCCAGCACAATACAAGGACTCTATGGCTACACCTTC. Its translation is CASTIQGLYGYTF.

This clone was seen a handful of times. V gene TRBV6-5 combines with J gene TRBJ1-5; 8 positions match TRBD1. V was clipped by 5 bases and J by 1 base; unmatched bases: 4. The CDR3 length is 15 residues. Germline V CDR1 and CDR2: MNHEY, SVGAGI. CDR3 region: CASSRTGRSNQPQHF. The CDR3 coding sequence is TGTGCCAGCAGTCGGACAGGGAGAAGCAATCAGCCCCAGCATTTT.

The CDR3 reads CASSSQGANYGYTF. The CDR3 DNA reads TGTGCCAGCTCGTCACAGGGAGCTAACTATGGCTACACCTTC. The rearrangement links TRBV18 to TRBJ1-2; maybe TRBD1 (6 bases). Germline assignment: CDR1 KGHSH and CDR2 LQKENI. The CDR3 is 14 amino acids. The V and J ends lost 6 bases and 0 bases respectively, with 11 bases between them.